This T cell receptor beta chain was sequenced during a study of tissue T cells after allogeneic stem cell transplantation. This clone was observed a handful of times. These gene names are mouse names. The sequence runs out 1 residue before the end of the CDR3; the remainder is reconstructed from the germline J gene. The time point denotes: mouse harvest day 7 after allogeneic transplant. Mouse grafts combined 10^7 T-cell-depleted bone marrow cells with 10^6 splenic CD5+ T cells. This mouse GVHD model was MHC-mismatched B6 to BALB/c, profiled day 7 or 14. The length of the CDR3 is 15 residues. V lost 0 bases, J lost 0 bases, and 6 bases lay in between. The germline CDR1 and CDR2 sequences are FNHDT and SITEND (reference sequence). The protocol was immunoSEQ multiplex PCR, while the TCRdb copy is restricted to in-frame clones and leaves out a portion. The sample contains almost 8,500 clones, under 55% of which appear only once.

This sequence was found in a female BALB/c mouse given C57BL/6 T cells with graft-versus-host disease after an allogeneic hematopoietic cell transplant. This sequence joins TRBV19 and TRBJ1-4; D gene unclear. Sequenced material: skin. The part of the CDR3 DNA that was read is TGTGCCAGCAGTATAGGGAGACTTTCCAACGAAAGATTATTT. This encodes CASSIGRLSNERLF. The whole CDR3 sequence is CASSIGRLSNERLFF.